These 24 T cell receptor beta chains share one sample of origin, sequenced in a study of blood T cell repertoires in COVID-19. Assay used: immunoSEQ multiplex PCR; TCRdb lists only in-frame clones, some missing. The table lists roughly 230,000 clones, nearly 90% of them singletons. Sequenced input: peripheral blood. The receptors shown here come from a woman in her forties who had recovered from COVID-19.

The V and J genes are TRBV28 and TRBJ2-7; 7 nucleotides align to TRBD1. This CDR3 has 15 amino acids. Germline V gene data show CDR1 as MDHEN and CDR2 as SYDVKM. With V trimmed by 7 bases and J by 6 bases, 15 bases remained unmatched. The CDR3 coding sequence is TGTGCCAGCATCCAGGGGGAACAGAACTCGGGCGAGCAGTACTTC. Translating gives CASIQGEQNSGEQYF.

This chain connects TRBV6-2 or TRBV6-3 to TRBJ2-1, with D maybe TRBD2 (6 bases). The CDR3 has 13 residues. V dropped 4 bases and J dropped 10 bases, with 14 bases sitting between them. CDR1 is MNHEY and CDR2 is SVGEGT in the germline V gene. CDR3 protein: CASSSPGTGEQFF. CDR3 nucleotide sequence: TGTGCCAGCAGTTCACCAGGGACTGGGGAGCAGTTCTTC.

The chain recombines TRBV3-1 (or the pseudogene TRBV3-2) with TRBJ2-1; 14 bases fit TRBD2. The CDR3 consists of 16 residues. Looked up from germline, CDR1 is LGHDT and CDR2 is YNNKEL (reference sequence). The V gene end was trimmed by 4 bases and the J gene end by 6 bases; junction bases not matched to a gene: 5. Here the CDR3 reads CASSPKGLAGVNEQFF. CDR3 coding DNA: TGTGCCAGCAGCCCGAAGGGACTAGCGGGAGTCAATGAGCAGTTCTTC.

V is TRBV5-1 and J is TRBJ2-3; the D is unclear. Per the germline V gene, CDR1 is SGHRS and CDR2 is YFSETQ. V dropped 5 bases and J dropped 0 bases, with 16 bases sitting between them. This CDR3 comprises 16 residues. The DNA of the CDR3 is TGCGCCAGCAGAAAAGAGCCGATCTCTAGCACAGATACGCAGTATTTT. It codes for CASRKEPISSTDTQYF.

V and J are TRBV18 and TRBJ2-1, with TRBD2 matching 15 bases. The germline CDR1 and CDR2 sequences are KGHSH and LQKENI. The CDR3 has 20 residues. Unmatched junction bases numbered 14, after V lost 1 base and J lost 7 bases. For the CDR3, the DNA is TGTGCCAGCTCACCACGGATCGGGACTAGCGGGAGGAGAGGTGGGAATGAGCAGTTCTTC. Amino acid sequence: CASSPRIGTSGRRGGNEQFF.

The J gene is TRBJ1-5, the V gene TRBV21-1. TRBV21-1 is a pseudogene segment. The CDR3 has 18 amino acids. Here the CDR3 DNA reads TGTGCCAGCAGCAAAGGCCGTCGGGGGGCCTTAGGCAATCAGCCCCAGCATTTT. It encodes CASSKGRRGALGNQPQHF.

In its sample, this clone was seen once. The CDR3 loop reads CSASGNAEQFF. Here the CDR3 DNA reads TGCAGTGCTAGCGGGAATGCTGAGCAGTTCTTC. The V gene is TRBV20-1, the J gene TRBJ2-1, with a possible D match to TRBD2 (5 bases). The CDR3 is made up of 11 amino acids. V was pared by 3 bases and J by 9 bases, with 9 bases between. The germline CDR1 and CDR2 sequences are DFQATT and SNEGSKA (reference sequence).

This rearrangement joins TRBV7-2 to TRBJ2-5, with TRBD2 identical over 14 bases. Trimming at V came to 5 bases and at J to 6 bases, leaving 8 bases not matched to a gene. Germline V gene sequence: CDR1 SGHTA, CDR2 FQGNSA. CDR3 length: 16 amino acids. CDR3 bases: TGTGCCAGCAGCCTCCTAGGGACTAGCGGGAGACAGACCCAGTACTTC. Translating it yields CASSLLGTSGRQTQYF.

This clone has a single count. Written as DNA, the CDR3 is TGTGCCAGCAGTGAAAGGTCCGGGACAGGGGGCGCTAACCTGGTAACCCAGTACTTC. This codes for CASSERSGTGGANLVTQYF. This chain connects TRBV6-1 to TRBJ2-5; TRBD1 agrees at 12 bases. The CDR3 consists of 19 residues. CDR1 is MNHNS and CDR2 is SASEGT in the germline V gene. With 2 bases clipped from V and 8 bases from J, the junction kept 18 bases outside the gene matches.

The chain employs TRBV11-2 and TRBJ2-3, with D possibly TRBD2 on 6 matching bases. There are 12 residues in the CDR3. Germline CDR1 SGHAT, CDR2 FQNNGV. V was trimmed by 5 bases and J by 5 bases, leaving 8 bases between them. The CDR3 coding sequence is TGTGCCAGCAGCCGCGGGGAAGATACGCAGTATTTT. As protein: CASSRGEDTQYF. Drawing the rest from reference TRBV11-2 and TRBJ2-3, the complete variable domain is EAGVAQSPRYKIIEKRQSVAFWCNPISGHATLYWYQQILGQGPKLLIQFQNNGVVDDSQLPKDRFSAERLKGVDSTLKIQPAKLEDSAVYLCASSRGEDTQYFGPGTRLTVL.

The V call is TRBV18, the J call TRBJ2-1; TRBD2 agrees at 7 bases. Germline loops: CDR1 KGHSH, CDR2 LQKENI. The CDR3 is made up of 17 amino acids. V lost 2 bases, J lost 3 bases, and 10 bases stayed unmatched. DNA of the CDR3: TGTGCCAGCTCACCATTCTCTAAGCGGGATGGCTACAATGAGCAGTTCTTC. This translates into CASSPFSKRDGYNEQFF. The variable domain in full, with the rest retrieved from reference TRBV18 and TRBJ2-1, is NAGVMQNPRHLVRRRGQEARLRCSPMKGHSHVYWYRQLPEEGLKFMVYLQKENIIDESGMPKERFSAEFPKEGPSILRIQQVVRGDSAAYFCASSPFSKRDGYNEQFFGPGTRLTVL.

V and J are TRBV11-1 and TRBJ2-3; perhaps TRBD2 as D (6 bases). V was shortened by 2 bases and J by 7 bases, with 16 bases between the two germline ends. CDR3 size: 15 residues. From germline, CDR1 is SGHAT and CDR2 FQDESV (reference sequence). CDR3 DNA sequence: TGTGCCAGCAGCTTACTCCCCGGGACTCCTAATACGCAGTATTTT. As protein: CASSLLPGTPNTQYF.

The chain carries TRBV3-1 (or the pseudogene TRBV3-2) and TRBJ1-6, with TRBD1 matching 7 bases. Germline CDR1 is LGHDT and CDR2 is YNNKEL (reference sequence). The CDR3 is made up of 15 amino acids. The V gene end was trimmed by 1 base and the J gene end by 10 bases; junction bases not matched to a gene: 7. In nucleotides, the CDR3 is TGTGCCAGCAGCCAAGTGACAGGGTTGGAATCACCCCTCCACTTT. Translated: CASSQVTGLESPLHF.

In nucleotides, the CDR3 is TGTGCCAGCAGTTCTCGGGGGGGCCTAGGCTACGAGCAGTACTTC. It codes for CASSSRGGLGYEQYF. The chain carries TRBV6-5 and TRBJ2-7; 8 bases are shared with TRBD2. The V gene's germline CDR1 is MNHEY and CDR2 SVGAGI. V was pared by 4 bases and J by 3 bases, with 8 bases of the junction left unmatched. The CDR3 has 15 amino acids.

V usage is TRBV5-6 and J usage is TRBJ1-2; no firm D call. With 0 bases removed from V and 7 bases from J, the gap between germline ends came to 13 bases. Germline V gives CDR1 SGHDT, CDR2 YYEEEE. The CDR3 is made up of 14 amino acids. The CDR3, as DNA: TGTGCCAGCAGCTTGGGGTCGGGGATCGGTGGCTACACCTTC. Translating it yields CASSLGSGIGGYTF.

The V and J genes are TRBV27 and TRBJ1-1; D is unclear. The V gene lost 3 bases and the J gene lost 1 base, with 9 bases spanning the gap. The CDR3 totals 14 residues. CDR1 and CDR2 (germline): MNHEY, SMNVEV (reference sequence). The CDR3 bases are TGTGCCAGCAGTTTCCGCGGGTGGAACACTGAAGCTTTCTTT. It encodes CASSFRGWNTEAFF.

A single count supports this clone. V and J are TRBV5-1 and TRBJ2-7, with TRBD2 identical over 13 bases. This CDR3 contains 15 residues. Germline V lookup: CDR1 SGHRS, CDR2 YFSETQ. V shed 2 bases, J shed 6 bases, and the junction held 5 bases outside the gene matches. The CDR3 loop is CASSFGLAGAFEQYF. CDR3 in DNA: TGCGCCAGCAGCTTTGGACTAGCGGGGGCATTCGAGCAGTACTTC.

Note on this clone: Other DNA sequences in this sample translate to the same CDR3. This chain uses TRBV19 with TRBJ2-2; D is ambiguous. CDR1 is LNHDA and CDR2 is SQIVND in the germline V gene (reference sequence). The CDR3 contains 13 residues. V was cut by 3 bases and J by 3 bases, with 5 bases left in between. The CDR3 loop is CASSISDTGELFF. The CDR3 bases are TGTGCCAGTAGTATCTCGGACACCGGGGAGCTGTTTTTT.

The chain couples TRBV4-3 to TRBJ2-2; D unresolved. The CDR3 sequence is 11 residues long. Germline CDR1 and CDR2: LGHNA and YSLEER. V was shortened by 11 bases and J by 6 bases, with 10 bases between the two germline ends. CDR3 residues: CAGHGAGELFF. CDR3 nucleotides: TGCGCCGGGCATGGCGCCGGGGAGCTGTTTTTT.

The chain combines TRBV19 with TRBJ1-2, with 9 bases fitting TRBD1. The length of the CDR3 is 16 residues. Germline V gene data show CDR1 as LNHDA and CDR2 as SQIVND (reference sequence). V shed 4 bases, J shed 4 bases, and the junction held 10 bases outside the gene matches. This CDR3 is CASSTTGTGSFYGYTF. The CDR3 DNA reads TGTGCCAGTAGTACCACCGGGACAGGGTCCTTCTATGGCTACACCTTC.

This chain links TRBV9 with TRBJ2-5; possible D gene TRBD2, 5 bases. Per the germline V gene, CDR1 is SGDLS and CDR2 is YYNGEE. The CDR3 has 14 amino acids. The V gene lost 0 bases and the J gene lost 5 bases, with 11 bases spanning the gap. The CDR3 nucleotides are TGTGCCAGCAGCGTAGGGGGAGCCAGGGAGACCCAGTACTTC. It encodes CASSVGGARETQYF.

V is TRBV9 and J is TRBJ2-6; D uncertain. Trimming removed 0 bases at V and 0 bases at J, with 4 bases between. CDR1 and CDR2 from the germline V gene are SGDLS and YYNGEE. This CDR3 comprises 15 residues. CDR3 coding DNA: TGTGCCAGCAGCGTAGGTCTCTCTGGGGCCAACGTCCTGACTTTC. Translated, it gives CASSVGLSGANVLTF.

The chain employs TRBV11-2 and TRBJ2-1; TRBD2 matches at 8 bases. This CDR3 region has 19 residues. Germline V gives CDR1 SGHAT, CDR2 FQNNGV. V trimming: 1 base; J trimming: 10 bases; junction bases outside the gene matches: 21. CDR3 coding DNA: TGTGCCAGCAGCTTAGGGTCTTTTTGGGTCGGGGGGGCCCGTGACGAGCAGTTCTTC. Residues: CASSLGSFWVGGARDEQFF.

The CDR3 loop is CASSSSGVLAGVPGEQYF. CDR3 coding DNA: TGTGCCAGCAGCTCCTCGGGTGTTCTAGCGGGGGTACCAGGCGAGCAGTACTTC. The chain joins TRBV5-5 to TRBJ2-7; TRBD2 matches 10 bases. This CDR3 comprises 18 residues. V trimming: 3 bases; J trimming: 6 bases; junction bases outside the gene matches: 18. The germline gives CDR1 SGHKS, CDR2 YYEKEE (reference sequence). Looking up the rest from reference TRBV5-5 and TRBJ2-7 gives the full variable domain: DAGVTQSPTHLIKTRGQQVTLRCSPISGHKSVSWYQQVLGQGPQFIFQYYEKEERGRGNFPDRFSARQFPNYSSELNVNALLLGDSALYLCASSSSGVLAGVPGEQYFGPGTRLTVT.